A single sample is the source of the 5 T cell receptor beta chains below, sequenced in a study of blood T cell repertoires in COVID-19 (dated by TCRdb to the early 2020s). Libraries were prepared through the immunoSEQ multiplex PCR assay. TCRdb mirrors the immuneACCESS table, restricted to in-frame sequences. Some clones are absent from its copies; in checked studies, under half trace to an unresolved V gene, and the reason for the others is unknown. This sample is represented by 100,000 to 150,000 clones; 85% of them were singletons. The ten largest account for roughly 27% of the sample. Source material: peripheral blood. These receptors were obtained from a woman aged 80 or over with acute or convalescent COVID-19.

The gene calls are TRBV4-1 and TRBJ1-2; D not resolved. The ends were cut back, 0 bases at V and 9 bases at J, with 11 bases in the middle. CDR3 length: 13 residues. Germline lookup yields CDR1 MGHRA and CDR2 YSYEKL. CDR3 in amino acids: CASSQDLEGSYTF. Here the CDR3 DNA reads TGCGCCAGCAGCCAAGATCTGGAGGGTAGCTACACCTTC.

This chain connects TRBV29-1 to TRBJ1-1; D is unresolved. Germline CDR1 SQVTM, CDR2 ANQGSEA. Trimming took off 7 bases at V and 0 bases at J, with 6 bases between the two ends. The CDR3 extends over 11 amino acids. DNA for the CDR3: TGCAGCGCGACTATGAACACTGAAGCTTTCTTT. Translating it yields CSATMNTEAFF.

This clone appeared many times. V and J are TRBV2 and TRBJ1-2; the D gene is possibly TRBD1 (5 bases). This CDR3 is built from 11 residues. Trimming left V 0 bases short and J 13 bases short, with 9 bases between. In germline, CDR1 is SNHLY, CDR2 FYNNEI. CDR3 in amino acids: CASSEAGGSTF. The CDR3 region has the DNA TGTGCCAGCAGTGAAGCGGGGGGATCCACCTTC.

This clone was recorded once. The chain uses TRBV19 and TRBJ1-2; TRBD1 matches 12 bases. V trimming: 10 bases; J trimming: 0 bases; junction bases outside the gene matches: 6. The germline V gene encodes CDR1 LNHDA and CDR2 SQIVND (reference sequence). The CDR3 is 15 amino acids. The CDR3 region is CATRDRGLSNYGYTF. The CDR3 nucleotides read TGTGCCACACGGGACAGGGGGCTCTCTAACTATGGCTACACCTTC.

The genes are TRBV6-5 and TRBJ2-4; D possibly corresponds to TRBD2 (6 bases). Trimming removed 6 bases from V and 1 base from J, with 13 bases in between. This CDR3 is built from 15 residues. Per the germline V gene, CDR1 is MNHEY and CDR2 is SVGAGI. CDR3 in DNA: TGTGCCAGCAGAGGGACTGCTCTGGCCAAAAACATTCAGTACTTC. Translation gives CASRGTALAKNIQYF.